This T cell receptor beta chain was retrieved from a study of blood T cell repertoires in COVID-19. As for the study in general: The cDNA or gDNA used as material had been derived from T cells, B-cell-depleted T cells, or PBMCs.

Per the authors' pipeline: Estimation of nucleated cell counts was performed using reference gene primer amplification. Generated by immunoSEQ multiplex PCR, the TCRdb table keeps only in-frame clones and is missing some. That table is the source of V, J and clone size, and D and trimming were worked out from the DNA. The sample consists of some 270,000 clones, approximately 89% of them appearing once. From germline, CDR1 is ENHRY and CDR2 SYGVKD. With 4 bases removed from V and 7 bases from J, the gap between germline ends came to 11 bases. The CDR3 spans 13 residues. The chain couples TRBV10-3 to TRBJ1-5; D not certain. Material: peripheral blood. The clonotype comes from a woman in her sixties who had recovered from COVID-19. CDR3 coding DNA: TGTGCCATCAGTGCAGGCAGTCTCCAGCCCCAGCATTTT. It translates to CAISAGSLQPQHF.